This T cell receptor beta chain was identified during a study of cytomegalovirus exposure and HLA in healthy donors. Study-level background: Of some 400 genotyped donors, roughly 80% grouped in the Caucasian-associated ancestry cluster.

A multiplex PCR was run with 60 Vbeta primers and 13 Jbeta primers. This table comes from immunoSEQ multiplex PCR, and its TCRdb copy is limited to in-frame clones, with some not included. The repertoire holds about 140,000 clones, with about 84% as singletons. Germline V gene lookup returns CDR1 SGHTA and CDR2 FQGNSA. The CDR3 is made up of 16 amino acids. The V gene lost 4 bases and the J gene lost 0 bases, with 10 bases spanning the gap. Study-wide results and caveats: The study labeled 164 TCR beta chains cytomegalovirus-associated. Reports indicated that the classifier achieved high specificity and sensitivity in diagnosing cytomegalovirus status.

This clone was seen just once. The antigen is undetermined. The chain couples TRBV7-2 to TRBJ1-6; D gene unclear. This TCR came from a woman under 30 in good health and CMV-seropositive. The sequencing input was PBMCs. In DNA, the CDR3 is TGTGCCAGCAGCTCTGGCGGGAGCTCCTATAATTCACCCCTCCACTTT. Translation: CASSSGGSSYNSPLHF. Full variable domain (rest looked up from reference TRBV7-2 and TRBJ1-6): GAGVSQSPSNKVTEKGKDVELRCDPISGHTALYWYRQSLGQGLEFLIYFQGNSAPDKSGLPSDRFSAERTGGSVSTLTIQRTQQEDSAVYLCASSSGGSSYNSPLHFGNGTRLTVT.